What follows is one T cell receptor beta chain and its context. Its antigen is unidentified. After expansion with viral peptide pools in the ViraFEST assay, antigen-specific CD4+ T cells were sequenced. Subsequent to 10 days of culture, CD4+ T cells were isolated. The study found no prior SARS-CoV-2 infection in the vaccine recipients, who tested negative for nucleocapsid antibodies. On both days 3 and 7, half of the culture medium was replaced with IL-2 medium. TCRdb's table, derived via immunoSEQ multiplex PCR, lists solely in-frame clones and lacks some. The sample has some 68,000 clones, around three quarters seen once. This sample was included in a study of vaccination effects on CD4 cells after COVID-19. Study background: All study participants received two doses of BNT162b2 or mRNA-1273 vaccine.

Overall study results and limits: The study had few convalescent patients and no early post-infection timepoints.

Germline CDR1 SGHTA, CDR2 FQGTGA. V was pared by 2 bases and J by 1 base, with 7 bases between. The CDR3 consists of 14 residues. The receptor was isolated from a human donor who received a COVID-19 vaccine. This sample comprised CD4+ T cells from PBMCs cultured with HCoV-OC43 spike peptides, obtained before COVID-19 vaccination. The subset: HCoV-OC43 spike overlapping peptide pool stimulation. J is TRBJ2-3 and V is TRBV7-3, with D uncertain. CDR3: CASSLRAGTDTQYF. Written as DNA, the CDR3 is TGTGCCAGCAGCTTACGGGCAGGCACAGATACGCAGTATTTT. Using reference TRBV7-3 and TRBJ2-3 for the parts outside the CDR3, the full variable domain is GAGVSQTPSNKVTEKGKYVELRCDPISGHTALYWYRQSLGQGPEFLIYFQGTGAADDSGLPNDRFFAVRPEGSVSTLKIQRTERGDSAVYLCASSLRAGTDTQYFGPGTRLTVL.